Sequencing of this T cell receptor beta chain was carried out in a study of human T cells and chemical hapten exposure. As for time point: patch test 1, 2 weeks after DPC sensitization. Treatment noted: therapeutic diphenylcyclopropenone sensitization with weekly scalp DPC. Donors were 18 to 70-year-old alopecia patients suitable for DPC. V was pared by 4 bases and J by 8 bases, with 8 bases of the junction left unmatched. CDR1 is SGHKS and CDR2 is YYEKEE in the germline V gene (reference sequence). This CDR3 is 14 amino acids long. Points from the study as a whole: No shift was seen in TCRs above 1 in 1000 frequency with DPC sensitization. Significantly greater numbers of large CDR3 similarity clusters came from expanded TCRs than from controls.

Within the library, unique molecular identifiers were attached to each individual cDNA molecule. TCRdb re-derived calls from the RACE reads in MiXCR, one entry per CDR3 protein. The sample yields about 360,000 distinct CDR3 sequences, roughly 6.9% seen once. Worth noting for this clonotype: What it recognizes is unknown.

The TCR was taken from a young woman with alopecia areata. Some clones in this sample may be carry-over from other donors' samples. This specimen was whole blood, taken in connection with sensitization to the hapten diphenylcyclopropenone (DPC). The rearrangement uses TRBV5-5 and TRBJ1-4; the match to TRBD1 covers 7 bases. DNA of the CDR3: TGTGCCAGCAGCCCTGGGACAGAAGCAGAAAAACTGTTTTTT. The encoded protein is CASSPGTEAEKLFF.